This entry lists 8 T cell receptor beta chains sequenced from one sample in a study of blood T cells in healthy people across ages (dated by TCRdb to 2013 to 2016). Libraries were constructed by 5' RACE. Sequencing relied on an Illumina HiSeq 2500. A second roughly 6 to 12 cycle PCR used a sample-barcoded 5' primer and a J-beta primer mix. TCRdb reran the public reads through fastp at Q25 and MiXCR, keeping productive beta chains. Every distinct CDR3 protein forms one entry, paired with its most common genes and DNA. The sample table lists fewer than 900,000 distinct CDR3 sequences, approximately 50% of them with a count of one. The top ten clonotypes cover approximately 32% of the sample. The sample consisted of blood. The receptors stem from a woman aged 60-75 years in good health.

V usage is TRBV28 and J usage is TRBJ2-7; 8 bases are shared with TRBD2. Looked up from germline, CDR1 is MDHEN and CDR2 is SYDVKM. The CDR3 runs 14 residues. Trimming took 6 bases from V and 5 from J; bases not matched to a gene: 9. The CDR3 region has the DNA TGTGCCAGCAGATTGAGCGGGAGTCTGAACGAGCAGTACTTC. Protein: CASRLSGSLNEQYF. Looking up the rest from reference TRBV28 and TRBJ2-7 gives the full variable domain: DVKVTQSSRYLVKRTGEKVFLECVQDMDHENMFWYRQDPGLGLRLIYFSYDVKMKEKGDIPEGYSVSREKKERFSLILESASTNQTSMYLCASRLSGSLNEQYFGPGTRLTVT.

The chain uses TRBV4-3 and TRBJ2-1; 7 positions match TRBD1. This CDR3 contains 16 residues. The junction had 4 bases not matched to a gene; V was cut back by 0 bases and J by 2 bases. Germline values: CDR1 LGHNA, CDR2 YSLEER. In DNA, the CDR3 is TGCGCCAGCAGCCAAGAAGGGGGCGGAACCTACAATGAGCAGTTCTTC. It is translated as CASSQEGGGTYNEQFF.

V usage is TRBV5-4 and J usage is TRBJ2-7; 11 bases fit TRBD1. The CDR3 length is 16 residues. The germline V gene encodes CDR1 SGHNT and CDR2 YYREEE (reference sequence). Unmatched junction bases numbered 9, after V lost 5 bases and J lost 2 bases. CDR3 sequence (DNA): TGTGCCAGCAGTCTGCCCGGACAGGGGGCGACCTACGAGCAGTACTTC. Amino acids: CASSLPGQGATYEQYF.

The chain combines TRBV6-2 or TRBV6-3 with TRBJ2-1; 15 positions match TRBD2. Looked up from germline, CDR1 is MNHEY and CDR2 is SVGEGT. With 10 bases clipped from V and 11 bases from J, the junction kept 6 bases outside the gene matches. This CDR3 comprises 13 residues. The CDR3 spells CATGGLAGGKQFF. The DNA of the CDR3 is TGTGCCACCGGGGGACTAGCGGGAGGAAAGCAGTTCTTC.

Points on this clonotype: The junction departs from germline at one end; a sequencing error may be responsible. The J gene is TRBJ1-2, the V gene TRBV7-3; D gene uncertain. This CDR3 comprises 14 residues. The germline gives CDR1 SGHTA, CDR2 FQGTGA. CDR3 DNA: TGTGCCGGCAGCTTAACGAGCTCCGGACTCGGCTACACCTTC. Protein sequence: CAGSLTSSGLGYTF.

In its sample, this clonotype was seen many times. The chain is built from TRBV2 and TRBJ1-5; 9 bases are shared with TRBD1. This CDR3 region has 15 residues. The ends lost 5 bases at V and 3 bases at J; junction bases unmatched: 5. Germline CDR1 is SNHLY and CDR2 is FYNNEI. The CDR3 loop reads CASSHGTGNNQPQHF. The CDR3 DNA sequence: TGTGCCAGCAGTCACGGGACAGGGAACAATCAGCCCCAGCATTTT.

V and J are TRBV6-5 and TRBJ2-7; 11 bases line up with TRBD2. The J call may be faulty, since TRBJ2-5 better matches the DNA end. The CDR3 is made up of 14 amino acids. The germline CDR1 and CDR2 sequences are MNHEY and SVGAGI. CDR3 nucleotides: TGTGCCAGCAGACGTAGCGGGAGGGAGGCGACCCAGTACTTC. Translation: CASRRSGREATQYF.

The genes are TRBV6-5 and TRBJ2-3; D call uncertain. Trimming removed 6 bases at V and 6 bases at J, with 16 bases between. The CDR3 covers 14 residues. Germline V lookup: CDR1 MNHEY, CDR2 SVGAGI. CDR3 sequence: CASRIRPGADTQYF. The DNA for the CDR3 is TGTGCCAGCAGAATACGTCCGGGCGCGGATACGCAGTATTTT.